Listed below are T cell receptor beta chains from one sample, sequenced in a study of blood T cell repertoires in COVID-19. Using immunoSEQ multiplex PCR, the repertoire was profiled, and TCRdb retains in-frame clones only, with some absent. The sample lists more than 150,000 clones; around 87% were seen once. The sequenced material came from peripheral blood. These receptors all stem from a man between 35 and 55 years old with active or convalescent COVID-19. Each CDR3 is given with its conserved first and last residue. The D gene is left open where the match is weak. Clone size is not always given. Where it is, it says once, few, many or a class for expanded clones.

v_gene	d_gene	j_gene	abundance	CDR3nt	CDR3aa
TRBV3-1/TRBV3-2	-	TRBJ1-3	-	TGTGCCAGCAGCCACTTAACAGCAGAAAGGCGCCACTCTGGAAACACCATATATTTT	CASSHLTAERRHSGNTIYF
TRBV7-2	TRBD2	TRBJ2-7	-	TGTGCCAGCAGCGCCAGACTAGCGGGGGTTACCTACGAGCAGTACTTC	CASSARLAGVTYEQYF
TRBV5-8	TRBD1	TRBJ1-2	once	TGTGCCAGCAGCAGGCGGGACAGAGGTCGTGGCTACACCTTC	CASSRRDRGRGYTF
TRBV5-1	-	TRBJ2-5	-	TGCGCCAGCAGCTTGGGACAGGTAGGAGAGACCCAGTACTTC	CASSLGQVGETQYF
TRBV29-1	-	TRBJ1-4	-	TGCAGCGTTGATGACAGTAGCGAAAAACTGTTTTTT	CSVDDSSEKLFF
TRBV6-5	-	TRBJ2-5	-	TGTGCCAGCAGTTATTCCCGAGACTACAGGGAAGAGACCCAGTACTTC	CASSYSRDYREETQYF
TRBV5-4	-	TRBJ1-3	-	TGTGCCAGCAGCCGGGAAGGGGGTCCATACTCTGGAAACACCATATATTTT	CASSREGGPYSGNTIYF
TRBV7-2	TRBD2	TRBJ2-7	few	TGTGCCAGCAGCTTTGGTAGCGGGGGGGGCGAGCAGTACTTC	CASSFGSGGGEQYF
TRBV7-9	-	TRBJ1-1	-	TGTGCCAGCAGCTTAGGGGGAGTTAACACTGAAGCTTTCTTT	CASSLGGVNTEAFF
TRBV6-6	TRBD1	TRBJ1-1	-	TGTGCCAGCAGTCAGGGGGTTACGAACACTGAAGCTTTCTTT	CASSQGVTNTEAFF
TRBV10-3	-	TRBJ2-7	-	TGTGCCACCAGACAGGCCTCTAGGGAGCAGTACTTC	CATRQASREQYF
TRBV6-1	TRBD1	TRBJ2-1	-	TGTGCCAGCCGTGACGGGACAGGGAAAGGGTACAATGAGCAGTTCTTC	CASRDGTGKGYNEQFF
TRBV6-5	-	TRBJ1-4	once	TGTGCCAGCAGATCCGGGACAAAGAATGAAAAACTGTTTTTT	CASRSGTKNEKLFF
TRBV12-1	-	TRBJ1-4	-	TGTGCCAGCAGCGCTCCGGGACAGGGGTTTCCAACTAATGAAAAACTGTTTTTT	CASSAPGQGFPTNEKLFF